The following is a TCR beta chain sequence with its context. This specimen belongs to a study of blood T cell repertoires in COVID-19. Turning to the study itself: Spain, Italy and the United States supplied samples that represented acute and convalescent COVID-19.

Seattle patients were enrolled while actively infected and followed longitudinally. The junction had 14 bases not matched to a gene; V was cut back by 5 bases and J by 2 bases. The CDR3 contains 18 residues. Germline CDR1 reads MNHEY; CDR2 reads SMNVEV (reference sequence). The data were produced by immunoSEQ multiplex PCR, yet TCRdb's version contains in-frame clones alone and is incomplete. The sample contains roughly 440,000 clones, more than 70% of which appear only once. The rearrangement links TRBV27 to TRBJ2-3; 9 nucleotides match TRBD1. The sequenced material came from peripheral blood. The TCR originated in a woman between 50 and 59 years old with COVID-19, enrolled during active disease. The CDR3 region has the DNA TGTGCCAGCAGTCCAGATGGGACCGGGACAGGGCCCACAGATACGCAGTATTTT. This encodes CASSPDGTGTGPTDTQYF.